Detailed here is one TCR beta chain. The clone's antigen remains unknown. Base quality data are lacking; no much larger clone is found one base away. Samples from volunteer blood donors who had recovered from COVID-19 were contributed by a second Seattle source. Whole blood was collected in K2EDTA tubes by collaborating institutions according to the institutions' own protocols. For TCRbeta analysis, collaborators shipped samples in one of three forms: frozen whole blood, isolated PBMCs, or DNA extracted from either of those sample types. Reading from cysteine to phenylalanine, the CDR3 counts 13 amino acids. Solely the CDR3 DNA is kept, with 39 bases framed from the first base. CDR1 is given as SNHLY and CDR2 as FYNNEI, both from the germline V gene. V loses 6 bases, J loses 2 bases, and the germline ends lie 10 bases apart. The immunoSEQ Assay, a bias-controlled multiplex PCR, was used to amplify TCRbeta CDR3 regions from genomic DNA. Processing in the source paper ran as follows. The number of nucleated cells in each sample was estimated from the amplification of reference gene primers within the assay. To quantify the absolute abundance of each unique TCRbeta CDR3 rearrangement, sequence reads were collapsed and filtered. For each sample, productive Simpson clonality was calculated as the square root of Simpson's diversity index across productive rearrangements. Not all clones reach the TCRdb copy of this immuneACCESS table, which keeps in-frame sequences only. Checked studies attribute under half of the gap to unresolved V genes and leave the rest unexplained. D and trimming come from the DNA, and the V and J calls and clone size come from that table. The table for this sample lists roughly 70,000 clones; roughly 80% of them were counted only once. The leading ten clones occupy roughly 18% of the sample.

The source of the sample is a study of blood T cell repertoires in COVID-19 (dated by TCRdb to the early 2020s). With regard to the full study: Samples from collaborators originated in the United States, Italy and Spain and spanned both the acute and convalescent phases of COVID-19. HLA class I and class II types, where available, came from metadata supplied by the sample provider rather than from assay-based typing. Subjects who had been exposed to COVID-19, were actively infected with it, or had recovered from it provided the deeply sampled blood TCRbeta repertoires that made up the dataset. The samples were drawn from two sources: the first 160 participants of the ongoing ImmuneRACE study, and 1,200 or so subjects contributed by 6 global collaborators. The sample metadata nearly always contained a de-identified subject ID, COVID-19 status, age in years and sex. The repertoires were made available in a free public database intended to serve as a resource for research on the immune response to SARS-CoV-2. The prospective study material was composed of cDNA or gDNA derived from T cells, B-cell-depleted T cells, or PBMCs. What the authors observed across the whole study: Clinical and demographic metadata were provided uncurated, with the amount varying by source and participant.

Sequencing used peripheral blood. This chain joins TRBV2 to TRBJ2-5; a tentative D call is TRBD2 (6 bases match). The TCR originated in a man aged 65-85 years who had recovered from COVID-19. The nucleotide sequence is given as TGTGCCAGCAGGCGGGGTCCTCAAGAGACCCAGTACTTC. Translated, it gives CASRRGPQETQYF.